This TCR beta chain was sequenced for a study of low-dose radiotherapy and immunotherapy resistance in tumors (dated by TCRdb to about 2022). For context, the study as a whole: Patients in Cohort 1 were given 0.5 Gy per fraction every 2 weeks, and the prescribed total PTV dose was 6.5 Gy. In Cohort 2, 1 Gy per fraction was delivered every two weeks, for a total of 13 Gy over 26 weeks. Patients were given nivolumab as a 240 mg flat dose every two weeks and ipilimumab at 1 mg/kg every six weeks, with both drugs delivered intravenously. Cyclophosphamide 200 mg/m2 was administered intravenously every two weeks, one day before each radiation and immunotherapy administration. Patients took aspirin 300 mg orally once daily for four cycles, starting on cycle 1 day 1. The trial did not randomize participants into treatment groups. The translational analysis covered eight patients: three from the first dose cohort and the first five from the second dose cohort.

Superscript III and a set of TRAV- and TRBV-specific primers were used to synthesize first-strand cDNA, so that both TCRalpha and TCRbeta chains were covered. A roughly 20-cycle PCR with Phusion amplified the TCRs, pairing a constant-region primer with the adapter that was attached to the V primers. Amplification of the isolated mRNA was done with the MessageAmp II aRNA Amplification Kit, which involved a roughly 17-hour in vitro transcription at 37 degrees C. The Dynabeads mRNA DIRECT Purification Kit was used to isolate mRNA for TCR sequencing. Indexed Illumina adapters were added in a second Phusion PCR of roughly 26 cycles, after which AMPure XP beads were used to purify the products. TCRalpha and TCRbeta libraries were deep-sequenced on an Illumina MiniSeq instrument. On the study's bioinformatics: Custom Perl scripts were used to pool TCR sequences that encoded the same protein, to remove out-of-frame sequences, and to calculate the abundance of each clonotype. Any TCR sequence backed by just one read was left out of the analysis. Shannon entropy, Gini index, clonality, richness, and the frequency of TCRs shared between repertoires were included as repertoire metrics. TCRdb trimmed public reads at Q25 via fastp, called clones via MiXCR and kept in-frame beta chains. Records with the same CDR3 protein are collapsed into one entry carrying the most frequent genes and DNA. Clone size and V and J calls follow TCRdb, not the original study. A total of some 40,000 distinct CDR3 sequences appear in this sample, around 21% of them only once. The ten largest clones add up to 8% to 10% of the sample.

There are many counts of this clonotype. The clone's antigen remains unknown. Base qualities are not at hand, and no much larger clone is one base apart. Explained via the paper, the time point label denotes: after trial treatment. The sample's treatment or condition label, in plain terms: LDRT plus nivolumab, ipilimumab, low-dose cyclophosphamide and aspirin (RACIN trial). Donors were enrolled in RACIN, a single-arm phase I dose-escalation trial in which nivolumab, ipilimumab, aspirin, low-dose cyclophosphamide and low-dose radiotherapy were combined. To be eligible, a patient needed to have an advanced solid tumor that was TIL-negative. According to the germline V gene, CDR1 reads SGHTA and CDR2 reads FQGTGA. V loses 3 bases, J loses 5 bases, and the germline ends lie 9 bases apart. Inclusive of the bounding cysteine and phenylalanine, the CDR3 is 13 residues long. The sequence is cut down to CDR3 DNA, 39 bases in frame from base 1.

This clonotype was sampled from a female donor with ovarian cancer. Here the sequenced sample was PBMCs, taken after low-dose radiotherapy plus immunotherapy. The chain joins TRBV7-3 to TRBJ2-3; tentative D gene TRBD1, with 5 bases matching. In nucleotide form, the sequence is TGTGCCAGCAGCTTCTCCAGGGAAGATACGCAGTATTTT. This translates into CASSFSREDTQYF.